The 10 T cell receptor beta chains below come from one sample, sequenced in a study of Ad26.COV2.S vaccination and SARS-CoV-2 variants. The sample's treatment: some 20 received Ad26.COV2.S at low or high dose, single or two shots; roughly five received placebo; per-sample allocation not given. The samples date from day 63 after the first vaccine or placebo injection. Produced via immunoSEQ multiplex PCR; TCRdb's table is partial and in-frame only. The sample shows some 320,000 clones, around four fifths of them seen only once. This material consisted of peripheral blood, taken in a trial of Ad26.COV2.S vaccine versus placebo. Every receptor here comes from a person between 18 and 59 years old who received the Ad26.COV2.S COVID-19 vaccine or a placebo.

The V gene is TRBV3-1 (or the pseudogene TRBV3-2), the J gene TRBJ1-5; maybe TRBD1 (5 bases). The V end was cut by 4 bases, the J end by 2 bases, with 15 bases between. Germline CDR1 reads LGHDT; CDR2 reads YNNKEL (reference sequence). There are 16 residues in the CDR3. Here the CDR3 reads CASSRGGIGGNQPQHF. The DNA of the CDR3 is TGTGCCAGCAGCCGGGGTGGTATAGGGGGCAATCAGCCCCAGCATTTT.

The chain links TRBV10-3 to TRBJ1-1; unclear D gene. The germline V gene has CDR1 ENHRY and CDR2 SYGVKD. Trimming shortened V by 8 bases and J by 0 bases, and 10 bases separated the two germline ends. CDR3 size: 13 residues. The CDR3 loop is CAIAGRMNTEAFF. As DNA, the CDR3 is TGTGCCATCGCTGGACGGATGAACACTGAAGCTTTCTTT.

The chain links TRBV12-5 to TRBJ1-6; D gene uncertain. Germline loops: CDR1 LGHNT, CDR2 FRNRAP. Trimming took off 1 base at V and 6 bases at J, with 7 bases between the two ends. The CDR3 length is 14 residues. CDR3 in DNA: TGTGCTAGTGGTTTGGAGGTGTCTAATTCACCCCTCCACTTT. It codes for CASGLEVSNSPLHF.

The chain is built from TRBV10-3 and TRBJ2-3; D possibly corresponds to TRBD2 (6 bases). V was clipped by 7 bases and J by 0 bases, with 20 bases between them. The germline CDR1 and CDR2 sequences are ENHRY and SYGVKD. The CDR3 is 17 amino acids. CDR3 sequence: CAITPGPGLASTDTQYF. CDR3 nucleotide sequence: TGTGCCATCACTCCGGGACCGGGACTCGCTAGCACAGATACGCAGTATTTT.

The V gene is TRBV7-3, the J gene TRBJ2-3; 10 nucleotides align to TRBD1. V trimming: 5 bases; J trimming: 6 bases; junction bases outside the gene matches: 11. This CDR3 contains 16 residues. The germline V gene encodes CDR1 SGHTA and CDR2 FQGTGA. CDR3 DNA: TGTGCCAGCAGCCAATCTACCGGGACAGGGGTGGATACGCAGTATTTT. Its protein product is CASSQSTGTGVDTQYF.

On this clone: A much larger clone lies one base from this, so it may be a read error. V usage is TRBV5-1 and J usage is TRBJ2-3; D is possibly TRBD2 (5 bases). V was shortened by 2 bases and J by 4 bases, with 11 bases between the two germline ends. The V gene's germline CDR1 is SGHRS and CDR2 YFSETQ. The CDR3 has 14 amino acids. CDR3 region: CASSLTRAPDTQYF. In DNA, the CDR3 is TGCGCCAGCAGCTTAACGAGGGCCCCAGATACGCAGTATTTT.

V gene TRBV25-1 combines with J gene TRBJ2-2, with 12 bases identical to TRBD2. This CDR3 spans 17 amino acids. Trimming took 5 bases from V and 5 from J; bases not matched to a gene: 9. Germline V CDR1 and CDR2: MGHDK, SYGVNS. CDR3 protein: CASSSSLAGGLTGELFF. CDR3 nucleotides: TGTGCCAGCAGTAGCAGTCTAGCGGGGGGGCTTACCGGGGAGCTGTTTTTT.

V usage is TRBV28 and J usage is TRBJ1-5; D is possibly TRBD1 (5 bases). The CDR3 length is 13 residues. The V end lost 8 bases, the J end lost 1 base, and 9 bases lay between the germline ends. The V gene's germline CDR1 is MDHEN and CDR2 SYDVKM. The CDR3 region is CASGSGSNQPQHF. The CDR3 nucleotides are TGTGCCAGCGGTTCAGGGAGCAATCAGCCCCAGCATTTT.

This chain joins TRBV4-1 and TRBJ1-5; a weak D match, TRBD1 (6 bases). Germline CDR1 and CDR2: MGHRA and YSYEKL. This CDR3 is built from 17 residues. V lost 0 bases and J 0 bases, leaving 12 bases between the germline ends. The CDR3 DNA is TGCGCCAGCAGCCAAGATACCCCGGACAGTAGCAATCAGCCCCAGCATTTT. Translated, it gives CASSQDTPDSSNQPQHF.

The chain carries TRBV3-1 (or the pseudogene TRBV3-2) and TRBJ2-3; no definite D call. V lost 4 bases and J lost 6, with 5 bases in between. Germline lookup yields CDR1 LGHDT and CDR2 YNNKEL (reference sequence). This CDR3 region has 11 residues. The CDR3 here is CASSRRDTQYF. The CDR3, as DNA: TGTGCCAGCAGCCGTAGGGATACGCAGTATTTT.